The 5 T cell receptor beta chains in this list originate from one sample, sequenced in a study of cytomegalovirus exposure and HLA in healthy donors. The PCR was carried out with 60 Vbeta primers and 13 Jbeta primers. Assay: immunoSEQ multiplex PCR; the TCRdb copy retains only in-frame clones and omits some. This table has roughly 80,000 clones, about 84% appearing once. The specimen was PBMCs. Receptors originate from a middle-aged man in good health and CMV-seronegative.

This chain joins TRBV27 and TRBJ1-3; a possible D gene is TRBD1 (6 bases). CDR1 is MNHEY, CDR2 SMNVEV, per germline (reference sequence). V dropped 2 bases and J dropped 2 bases, with 13 bases sitting between them. The CDR3 runs to 16 residues. CDR3 sequence reads: CASSLMPGEPGNTIYF. DNA for the CDR3: TGTGCCAGCAGTTTAATGCCAGGGGAACCTGGAAACACCATATATTTT.

With respect to this clone: Compared with germline, one end of the junction differs, possibly owing to a read error. V and J are TRBV7-7 and TRBJ2-7; D is perhaps TRBD2 (7 bases). The V gene's germline CDR1 is SSHAT and CDR2 FNYEAQ (reference sequence). This CDR3 has 13 residues. The CDR3 reads CASSLGGGYEQYF. The CDR3 coding sequence is TGTGCTAGCAGCTTAGGGGGGGGCTACGAGCAGTACTTC.

The rearrangement joins TRBV9 to TRBJ1-1; 9 positions agree with TRBD1. Trimming at V came to 3 bases and at J to 3 bases, leaving 0 bases not matched to a gene. The CDR3 has 13 residues. Germline CDR1 and CDR2: SGDLS and YYNGEE. CDR3 sequence reads: CASSGDRDTEAFF. CDR3 in DNA: TGTGCCAGCAGCGGGGACAGGGACACTGAAGCTTTCTTT.

J is TRBJ1-5 and V is TRBV5-8; D gene unclear. The germline CDR1 and CDR2 sequences are SGHTS and YDEGEE. This CDR3 is 15 amino acids long. V lost 1 base to trimming and J lost 6 bases, with 14 bases between them. The CDR3 sequence: CASSLSSSVAQPQHF. DNA for the CDR3: TGTGCCAGCAGCTTGTCATCCTCAGTGGCTCAGCCCCAGCATTTT.

This clone occurred a few times. This chain connects TRBV9 to TRBJ1-2; a weak D match, TRBD1 (5 bases). Deletions cut 1 base from V and 1 base from J, with 8 bases between. Germline CDR1 is SGDLS and CDR2 is YYNGEE. There are 14 residues in the CDR3. This CDR3 is CASSVSGGNYGYTF. The CDR3 DNA follows: TGTGCCAGCAGCGTATCGGGGGGTAACTATGGCTACACCTTC.